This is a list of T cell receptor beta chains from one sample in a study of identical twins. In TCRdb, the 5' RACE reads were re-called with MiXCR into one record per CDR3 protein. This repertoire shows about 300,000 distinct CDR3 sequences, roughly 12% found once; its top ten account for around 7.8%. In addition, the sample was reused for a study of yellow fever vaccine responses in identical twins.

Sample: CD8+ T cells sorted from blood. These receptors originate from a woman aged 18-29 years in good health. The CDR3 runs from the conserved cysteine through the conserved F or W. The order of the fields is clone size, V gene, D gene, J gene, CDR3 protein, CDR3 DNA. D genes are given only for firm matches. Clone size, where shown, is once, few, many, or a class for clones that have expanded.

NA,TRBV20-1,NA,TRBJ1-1,CSVLGGAEAFF,TGCAGTGTCCTGGGGGGCGCTGAAGCTTTCTTT
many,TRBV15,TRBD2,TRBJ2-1,CATSRGGLAGDNEQFF,TGTGCCACCAGCAGGGGGGGACTAGCGGGAGACAATGAGCAGTTCTTC
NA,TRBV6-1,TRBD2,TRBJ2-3,CASRGLAGGTGDTQYF,TGTGCCAGCAGGGGACTAGCGGGAGGCACGGGAGATACGCAGTATTTT
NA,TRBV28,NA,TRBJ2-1,CASRGGGSSHEQFF,TGTGCCAGCCGAGGGGGGGGCTCAAGCCATGAGCAGTTCTTC
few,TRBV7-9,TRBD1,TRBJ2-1,CASSPGQGMEFF,TGTGCCAGCAGCCCTGGACAGGGAATGGAGTTCTTC
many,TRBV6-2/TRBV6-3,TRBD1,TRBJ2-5,CASRLPGQGNLETQYF,TGTGCCAGCAGACTACCGGGACAGGGGAATTTGGAGACCCAGTACTTC
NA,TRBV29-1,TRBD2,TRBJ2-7,CSVASGRNYEQYF,TGCAGCGTTGCTAGCGGGAGGAACTACGAGCAGTACTTC
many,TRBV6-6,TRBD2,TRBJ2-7,CASRSSGRAYEQYF,TGTGCCAGCAGGTCGAGCGGGAGGGCCTACGAGCAGTACTTC
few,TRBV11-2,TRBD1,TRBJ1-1,CASSPHGQGASTEAFF,TGTGCCAGCAGCCCCCACGGACAGGGGGCGAGTACTGAAGCTTTCTTT
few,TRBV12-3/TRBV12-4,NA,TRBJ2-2,CASSLPAWGPGELFF,TGTGCCAGCAGTTTGCCCGCCTGGGGTCCCGGGGAGCTTTTTTTT
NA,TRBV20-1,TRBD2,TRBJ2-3,CSARDLQREGRRTDTQYF,TGCAGTGCTAGAGATTTGCAGCGGGAGGGCCGCCGCACAGATACGCAGTATTTT
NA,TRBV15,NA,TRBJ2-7,CATSRDAGGPGEQYF,TGTGCCACCAGCAGAGACGCTGGCGGACCGGGGGAGCAGTACTTC
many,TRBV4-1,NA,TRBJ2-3,CASSQDRTGPQYF,TGCGCCAGCAGCCAAGATCGCACAGGGCCGCAGTATTTT
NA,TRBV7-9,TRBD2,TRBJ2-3,CASSSGVLRDTQYF,TGTGCCAGCTCTAGCGGCGTTTTGAGAGATACGCAGTATTTT
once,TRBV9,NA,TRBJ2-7,CASSPRVAPYEQYF,TGTGCCAGCAGCCCCCGTGTCGCGCCCTACGAGCAGTACTTC
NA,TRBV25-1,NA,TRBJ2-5,CASSRLGKETQYF,TGTGCCAGCAGTCGACTAGGAAAAGAGACCCAGTACTTC
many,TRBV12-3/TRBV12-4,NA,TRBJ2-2,CASSFGLTGELFF,TGTGCCAGCAGTTTCGGTCTCACCGGGGAGCTGTTTTTT
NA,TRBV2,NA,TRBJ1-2,CASSERNSNYGYTF,TGTGCCAGCAGTGAGCGGAATTCTAACTATGGCTACACCTTC
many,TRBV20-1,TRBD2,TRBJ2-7,CSASVSSGRLEQYF,TGCAGTGCTAGTGTTTCTAGCGGGAGGCTCGAGCAGTACTTC
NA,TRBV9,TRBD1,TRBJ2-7,CASSVHRGHSYEQYF,TGTGCCAGCAGCGTTCACAGGGGGCACTCCTACGAGCAGTACTTC
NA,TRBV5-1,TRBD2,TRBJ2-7,CASSLADREEPPYEQYF,TGCGCCAGCAGCTTGGCGGACCGGGAGGAACCCCCCTACGAGCAGTACTTC
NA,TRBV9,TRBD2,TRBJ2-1,CASSVVSSGSYNEQFF,TGTGCCAGCAGCGTAGTATCTAGCGGGTCCTACAATGAGCAGTTCTTC
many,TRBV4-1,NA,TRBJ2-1,CASSPQGNNEQFF,TGCGCCAGCAGCCCCCAGGGGAACAATGAGCAGTTCTTC
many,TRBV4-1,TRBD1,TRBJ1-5,CASSPGQGAGQPQHF,TGCGCCAGCAGCCCGGGACAGGGGGCAGGTCAGCCCCAGCATTTT
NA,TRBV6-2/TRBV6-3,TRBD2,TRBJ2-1,CASTGLAGSSSYNEQFF,TGTGCCAGCACGGGACTAGCGGGGTCAAGCTCCTACAATGAGCAGTTCTTC
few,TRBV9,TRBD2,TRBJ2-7,CASSETLAGIDEQYF,TGTGCCAGCTCTGAAACCCTAGCGGGAATCGACGAGCAGTACTTC
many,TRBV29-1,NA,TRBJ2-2,CSVPWGAGELFF,TGCAGCGTACCCTGGGGAGCCGGGGAGCTGTTTTTT
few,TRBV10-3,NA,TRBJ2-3,CATYGISAGTTDTQYF,TGTGCCACCTACGGTATTAGCGCGGGAACAACAGATACGCAGTATTTT
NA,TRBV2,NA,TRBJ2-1,CASSIGNVNNEQFF,TGTGCCAGCAGTATCGGGAACGTAAACAATGAGCAGTTCTTC
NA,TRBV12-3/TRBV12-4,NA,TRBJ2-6,CASSLWGFGANVLTF,TGTGCCAGCAGTTTATGGGGTTTTGGGGCCAACGTCCTGACTTTC
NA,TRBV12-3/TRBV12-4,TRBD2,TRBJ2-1,CAISLARSSGSSYNEQFF,TGTGCCATCAGTTTAGCGCGGTCTAGCGGCAGCTCCTACAATGAGCAGTTCTTC
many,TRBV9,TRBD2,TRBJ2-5,CASSPGLAGGETQYF,TGTGCCAGCAGCCCGGGACTAGCGGGAGGAGAGACCCAGTACTTC
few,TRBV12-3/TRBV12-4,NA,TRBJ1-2,CASSSLGGEGYTF,TGTGCCAGCAGTTCACTTGGGGGGGAAGGCTACACCTTC
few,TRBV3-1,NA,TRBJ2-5,CASSPTIYGKETQYF,TGTGCCAGCAGCCCCACGATCTACGGAAAAGAGACCCAGTACTTC
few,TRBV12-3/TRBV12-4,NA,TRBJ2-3,CASSLSSRDTQYF,TGTGCCAGCAGTTTATCCAGTCGAGATACGCAGTATTTT
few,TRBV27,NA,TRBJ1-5,CASSSMSAGQPQHF,TGTGCCAGCAGTTCCATGTCCGCTGGGCAGCCCCAGCATTTT
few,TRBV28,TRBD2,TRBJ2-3,CASSAGLAGGKDTQYF,TGTGCCAGCAGTGCCGGACTAGCGGGAGGGAAAGATACGCAGTATTTT
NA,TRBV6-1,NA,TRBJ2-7,CASSGEDAQVGYF,TGTGCCAGCAGTGGGGAGGACGCCCAGGTCGGGTACTTC
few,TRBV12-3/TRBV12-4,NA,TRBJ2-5,CASSFSGPQETQYF,TGTGCCAGCAGTTTCAGCGGACCCCAAGAGACCCAGTACTTC
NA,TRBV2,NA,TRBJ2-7,CASSTPPPSSYEQYF,TGTGCCAGCAGCACGCCACCCCCAAGCTCCTACGAGCAGTACTTC
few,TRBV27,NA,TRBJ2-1,CASSWVGVSYNEQFF,TGTGCCAGCAGTTGGGTGGGAGTCTCCTACAATGAGCAGTTCTTC
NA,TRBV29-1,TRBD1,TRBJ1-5,CSVLDRGPYSNQPQHF,TGCAGCGTTTTAGACAGGGGGCCTTATAGCAATCAGCCCCAGCATTTT
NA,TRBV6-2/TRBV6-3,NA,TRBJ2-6,CASTPVGTSGANVLTF,TGTGCCAGCACCCCTGTGGGGACCTCTGGGGCCAACGTCCTGACTTTC
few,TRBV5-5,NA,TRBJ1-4,CASSFPGGGNNEKLFF,TGTGCCAGCAGCTTCCCTGGAGGGGGTAATAATGAAAAACTGTTTTTT
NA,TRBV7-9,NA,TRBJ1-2,CASSLAGPLNYGYTF,TGTGCCAGCAGCTTGGCAGGGCCCCTTAACTATGGCTACACCTTC
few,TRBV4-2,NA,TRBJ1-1,CASSQEAGTVNTEAFF,TGTGCCAGCAGCCAAGAGGCCGGGACGGTGAACACTGAAGCTTTCTTT
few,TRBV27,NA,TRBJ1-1,CASSYQLNTEAFF,TGTGCCAGCAGTTACCAGTTGAACACTGAAGCTTTCTTT
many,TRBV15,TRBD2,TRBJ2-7,CATSRGASGSYEQYF,TGTGCCACCAGCAGAGGGGCAAGCGGGAGTTACGAGCAGTACTTC
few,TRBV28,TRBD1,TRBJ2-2,CASSLTTGDSGELFF,TGTGCCAGCAGTTTAACGACAGGGGATTCCGGGGAGCTGTTTTTT
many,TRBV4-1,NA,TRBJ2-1,CASSQGPYNEQFF,TGCGCCAGCAGCCAAGGACCCTACAATGAGCAGTTCTTC
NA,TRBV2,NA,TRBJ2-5,CASSSTGGHGETQYF,TGTGCCAGCAGCTCCACTGGGGGACACGGAGAGACCCAGTACTTC
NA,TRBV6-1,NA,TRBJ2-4,CASSLDQAKNIQYF,TGTGCCAGCAGTCTAGATCAGGCCAAAAACATTCAGTACTTC
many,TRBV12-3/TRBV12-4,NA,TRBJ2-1,CASSFGSNEQFF,TGTGCCAGCAGTTTCGGCTCAAATGAGCAGTTCTTC
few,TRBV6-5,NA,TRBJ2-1,CASSYSGGGQNEQFF,TGTGCCAGCAGTTACTCTGGGGGGGGGCAGAATGAGCAGTTCTTC